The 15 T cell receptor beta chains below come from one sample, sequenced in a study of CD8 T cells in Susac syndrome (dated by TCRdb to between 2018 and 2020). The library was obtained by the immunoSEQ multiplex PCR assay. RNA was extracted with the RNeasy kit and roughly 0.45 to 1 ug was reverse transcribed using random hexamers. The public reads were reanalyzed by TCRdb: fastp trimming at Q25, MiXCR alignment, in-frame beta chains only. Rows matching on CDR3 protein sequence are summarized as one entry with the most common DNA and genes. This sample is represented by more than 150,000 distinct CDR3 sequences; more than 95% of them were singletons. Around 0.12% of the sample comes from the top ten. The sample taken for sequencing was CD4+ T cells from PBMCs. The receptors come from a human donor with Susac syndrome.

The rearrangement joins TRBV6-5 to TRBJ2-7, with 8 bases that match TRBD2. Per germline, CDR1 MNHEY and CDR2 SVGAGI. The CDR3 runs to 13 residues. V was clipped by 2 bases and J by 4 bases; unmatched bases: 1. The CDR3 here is CASSYRGGYEQYV. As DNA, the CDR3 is TGTGCCAGCAGTTACCGGGGGGGATACGAGCAGTACGTC.

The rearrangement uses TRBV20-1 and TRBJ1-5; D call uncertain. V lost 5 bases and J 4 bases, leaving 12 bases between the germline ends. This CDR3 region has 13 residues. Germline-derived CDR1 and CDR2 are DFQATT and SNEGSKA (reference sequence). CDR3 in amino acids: CSAPGRENQPQHF. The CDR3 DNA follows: TGCAGTGCTCCAGGACGGGAAAATCAGCCCCAGCATTTT.

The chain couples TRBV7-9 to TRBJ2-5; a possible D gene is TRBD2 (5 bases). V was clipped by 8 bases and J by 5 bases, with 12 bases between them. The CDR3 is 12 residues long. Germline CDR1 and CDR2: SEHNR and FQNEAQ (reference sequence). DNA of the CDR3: TGTGCCAGCTTGAGGGAGCGGGAGACCCAGTACTTC. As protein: CASLRERETQYF.

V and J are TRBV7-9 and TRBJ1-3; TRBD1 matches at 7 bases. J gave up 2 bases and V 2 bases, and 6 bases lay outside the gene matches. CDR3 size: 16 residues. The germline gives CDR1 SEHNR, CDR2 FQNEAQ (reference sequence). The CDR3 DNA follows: TGTGCCAGCAGCTTATCTCTAGGGACAGCTGGAAACACCATATATTTT. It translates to CASSLSLGTAGNTIYF.

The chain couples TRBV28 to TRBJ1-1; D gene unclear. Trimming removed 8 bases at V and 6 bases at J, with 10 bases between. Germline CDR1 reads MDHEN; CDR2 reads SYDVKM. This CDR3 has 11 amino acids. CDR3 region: CASRGRPEAFF. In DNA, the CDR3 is TGTGCCAGCCGCGGCCGCCCTGAAGCTTTCTTT.

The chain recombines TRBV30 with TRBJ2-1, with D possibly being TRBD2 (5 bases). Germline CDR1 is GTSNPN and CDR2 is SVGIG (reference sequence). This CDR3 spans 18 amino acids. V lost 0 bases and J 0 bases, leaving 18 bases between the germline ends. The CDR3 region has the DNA TGTGCCTGGAGTGTACTTCGGAGGACTTGGAGCTCCTACAATGAGCAGTTCTTC. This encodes CAWSVLRRTWSSYNEQFF.

CDR3 DNA sequence: TGCAGTGCATACGGGACAGAAGAGACCCAGTACTTC. It translates to CSAYGTEETQYF. The chain has TRBV20-1 and TRBJ2-5, with 7 bases identical to TRBD1. This CDR3 contains 12 residues. The V and J ends lost 6 bases and 3 bases, in that order; junction bases with no gene match: 4. CDR1 is DFQATT, CDR2 SNEGSKA, per germline (reference sequence).

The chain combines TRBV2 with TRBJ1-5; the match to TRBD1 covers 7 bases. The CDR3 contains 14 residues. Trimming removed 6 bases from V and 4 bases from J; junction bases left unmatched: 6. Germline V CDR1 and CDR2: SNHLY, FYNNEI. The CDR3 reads CASRQGNNNQPQHF. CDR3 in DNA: TGTGCCAGCAGACAGGGGAATAATAATCAGCCCCAGCATTTT.

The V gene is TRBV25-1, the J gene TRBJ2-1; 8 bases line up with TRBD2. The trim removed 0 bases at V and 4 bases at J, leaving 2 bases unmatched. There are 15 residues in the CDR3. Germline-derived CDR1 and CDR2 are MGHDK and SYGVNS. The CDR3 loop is CASSEYLAGYNEQFF. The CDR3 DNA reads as TGTGCCAGCAGTGAATATCTAGCGGGTTACAATGAGCAGTTCTTC.

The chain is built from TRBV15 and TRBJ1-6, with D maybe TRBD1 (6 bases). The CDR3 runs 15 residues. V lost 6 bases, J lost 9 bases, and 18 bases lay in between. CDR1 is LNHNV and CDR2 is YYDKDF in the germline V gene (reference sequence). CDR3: CATRRSGAQGSPLHF. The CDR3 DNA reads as TGTGCCACCAGACGCTCGGGGGCGCAGGGTTCACCCCTCCACTTT.

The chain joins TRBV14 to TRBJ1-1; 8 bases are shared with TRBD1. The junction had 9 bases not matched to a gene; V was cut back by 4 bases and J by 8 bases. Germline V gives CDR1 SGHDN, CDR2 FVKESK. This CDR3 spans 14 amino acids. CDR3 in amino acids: CASSPLHRTGEAFF. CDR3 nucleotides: TGTGCCAGCAGCCCTCTTCACCGGACAGGGGAAGCTTTCTTT.

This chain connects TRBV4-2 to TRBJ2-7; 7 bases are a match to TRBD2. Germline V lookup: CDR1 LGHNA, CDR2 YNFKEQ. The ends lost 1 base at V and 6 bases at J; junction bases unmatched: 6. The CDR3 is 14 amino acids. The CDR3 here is CASSQARGRGEQYF. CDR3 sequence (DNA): TGTGCCAGCAGCCAAGCTCGAGGGAGGGGCGAGCAGTACTTC.

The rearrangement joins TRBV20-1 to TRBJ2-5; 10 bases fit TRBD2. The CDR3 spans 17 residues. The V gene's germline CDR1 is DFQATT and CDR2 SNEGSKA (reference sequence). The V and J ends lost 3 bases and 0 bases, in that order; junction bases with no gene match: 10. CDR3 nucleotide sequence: TGCAGTGCTAGCCCTATAGCGGGAGGCGGGTACCAAGAGACCCAGTACTTC. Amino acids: CSASPIAGGGYQETQYF.

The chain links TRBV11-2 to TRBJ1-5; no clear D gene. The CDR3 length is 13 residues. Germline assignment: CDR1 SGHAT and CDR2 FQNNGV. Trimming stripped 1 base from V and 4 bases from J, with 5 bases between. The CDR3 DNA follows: TGTGCCAGCAGCTTAGGGCTTAATCAGCCCCAGCATTTT. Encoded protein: CASSLGLNQPQHF.

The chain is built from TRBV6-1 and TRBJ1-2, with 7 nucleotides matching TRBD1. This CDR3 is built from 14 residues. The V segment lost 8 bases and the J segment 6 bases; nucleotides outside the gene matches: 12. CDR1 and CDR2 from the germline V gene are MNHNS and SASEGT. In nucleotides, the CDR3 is TGTGCCAGCTCCCGAGGAGGGACAGCGGATGGCTACACCTTC. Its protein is CASSRGGTADGYTF.